This TCR beta chain was identified in a study of monozygotic twins with inflammatory bowel disease. RNA in its total form was extracted from whole blood, and T cells were not sorted. In germline, CDR1 is ENHRY, CDR2 SYGVKD. The CDR3 has 14 amino acids. Total RNA input per TCR library was roughly 3,800 ng. UMIs bearing a 6-nucleotide sample barcode were added through template switching. TCRdb reprocessed the 5' RACE reads, keeping one entry per CDR3 protein, no DNA. The sample's table shows over 150,000 distinct CDR3 sequences. This chain joins TRBV10-3 and TRBJ2-7; TCRdb indicates TRBD2, and absent DNA this call remains unverified. The sample consisted of blood. This TCR derives from a human donor with ulcerative colitis or Crohn's disease, or a healthy co-twin of an affected twin (not recorded which). This chain's CDR3 is CAISGETSAYEQYF.